The present entry profiles one T cell receptor (beta chain) with its context. The sample is drawn from a study of blood T cells in healthy people across ages. The overall study: About one barcoded beta molecule was captured per two T cells (by template switching).

Alongside a J-beta primer mix, a sample-barcoded 5' primer served in a second PCR lasting about 7 to 11 cycles. From the 5' RACE reads, TCRdb called clonotypes with MiXCR, one entry per CDR3 protein. This table holds approximately 800,000 distinct CDR3 sequences, 50% to 65% found once. CDR1 is DFQATT and CDR2 is SNEGSKA in the germline V gene (reference sequence). The CDR3 runs to 15 residues. This receptor was taken from an elderly man in good health. The chain combines TRBV20-1 with TRBJ2-4, with TRBD1 matching over 7 bases. The J call may be in error: the DNA end matches TRBJ2-5 better. Sequenced input: blood. CDR3 DNA sequence: TGCAGTGCGGCCGACAGGGACCCCGTTCAAGAGACCCAGTACTTC. Translation: CSAADRDPVQETQYF.